These 3 T cell receptor beta chains were sequenced from one sample in a study of beta chain features in type 1 diabetes. General study points: A moderate, significant TCRB CDR3 shortening appeared in type 1 diabetes across four CD4+ subsets.

Isolated RNA was reverse transcribed in full, so expressed TCRB transcripts were sequenced. Here immunoSEQ multiplex PCR was the method, and the copy in TCRdb shows in-frame clones only, minus some. This sample has 680,000 or so clones, with 13% found just once. Their recognized antigens are unknown. The sequenced material came from naive CD4+ T cells from blood. These receptors came from a man aged 18 to 29 with type 1 diabetes.

This clone has just a few counts. One end of the junction is discordant with germline, which a read error may explain. The chain joins TRBV7-7 to TRBJ2-2, with D perhaps assigned TRBD1 or TRBD2 (6 bases each). CDR1 SSHAT and CDR2 FNYEAQ come from the germline V gene (reference sequence). This CDR3 contains 15 residues. The CDR3 here is CASSSRGEDTGELFF. The CDR3 DNA is TGTGCTAGCAGCTCGAGGGGGGAGGACACCGGGGAGCTGTTTTTT.

This chain joins TRBV28 and TRBJ2-5; unclear D gene. This CDR3 is 13 amino acids long. V was trimmed by 11 bases and J by 5 bases, leaving 18 bases between them. Germline CDR1 reads MDHEN; CDR2 reads SYDVKM. The CDR3 protein is CACRTAPMETQYF. In nucleotides, the CDR3 is TGTGCCTGTCGGACGGCACCGATGGAGACCCAGTACTTC.

Concerning this clone: The same CDR3 arises from other DNA sequences in this sample as well. The chain carries TRBV30 and TRBJ1-1; D is undetermined. Trimming cost V 0 bases and J 1 base, with 6 bases left between them. Germline V gives CDR1 GTSNPN, CDR2 SVGIG (reference sequence). The CDR3 consists of 13 residues. The CDR3 coding sequence is TGTGCCTGGAGTGTACAGACGAACACTGAAGCTTTCTTT. Its protein product is CAWSVQTNTEAFF. Variable domain in full (rest from reference TRBV30 and TRBJ1-1): SQTIHQWPATLVQPVGSPLSLECTVEGTSNPNLYWYRQAAGRGLQLLFYSVGIGQISSEVPQNLSASRPQDRQFILSSKKLLLSDSGFYLCAWSVQTNTEAFFGQGTRLTVV.